These 12 T cell receptor beta chains were all obtained from the same sample, sequenced in a study of T cells in Graves' hyperthyroidism and ophthalmopathy. TCR beta CDR3 regions were amplified from RNA transcripts. The TCR CDR3 was amplified in a first-round RT-PCR using the HTBI primer set. TCRdb re-called the multiplex PCR reads with MiXCR, one entry per CDR3 protein. The sample has 470,000 or so distinct CDR3 sequences; 20% to 25% are singletons. Specimen: blood. Receptor source: a man aged 18 to 30 with Graves' hyperthyroidism.

This clonotype was seen at least ten times. CDR3 nucleotide sequence: TGTGCCAGCAGTTCGGGACCCGAGAGGGAGACCCAGTACTTC. It is translated as CASSSGPERETQYF. The V call is TRBV11-3, the J call TRBJ2-5; D may match TRBD1 or TRBD2 (5 bases each). With 6 bases removed from V and 5 bases from J, the gap between germline ends came to 16 bases. This CDR3 region has 14 residues. CDR1 SGHNT and CDR2 YENEEA come from the germline V gene.

This clonotype came up a few times. This chain connects TRBV20-1 to TRBJ1-1; no firm D call. This CDR3 has 13 amino acids. Between the trimmed V and J ends, which lost 6 bases and 0 bases, there was a span of 11 bases. CDR1 and CDR2 from the germline V gene are DFQATT and SNEGSKA (reference sequence). CDR3 residues: CSARRGMNTEAFF. The CDR3 DNA sequence: TGCAGTGCGCGTCGAGGAATGAACACTGAAGCTTTCTTT.

The chain links TRBV6-9 to TRBJ1-1; D is perhaps TRBD1 (5 bases). Germline assignment: CDR1 MNHGY and CDR2 SVAAGI. Trimming removed 9 bases at V and 0 bases at J, with 8 bases between. The CDR3 has 12 residues. The CDR3 bases are TGTGCCAGAAGACAGATGAACACTGAAGCTTTCTTT. Its translation: CARRQMNTEAFF.

The chain couples TRBV11-2 to TRBJ1-3; no firm D call. CDR3 length equals 15 residues. Germline V CDR1 and CDR2: SGHAT, FQNNGV. V gave up 1 base and J gave up 0 bases, with 7 bases separating them. The CDR3 spells CASSLVSNSGNTIYF. CDR3 in DNA: TGTGCCAGCAGCTTAGTATCGAACTCTGGAAACACCATATATTTT. The complete variable domain, with remaining parts taken from reference TRBV11-2 and TRBJ1-3, reads EAGVAQSPRYKIIEKRQSVAFWCNPISGHATLYWYQQILGQGPKLLIQFQNNGVVDDSQLPKDRFSAERLKGVDSTLKIQPAKLEDSAVYLCASSLVSNSGNTIYFGEGSWLTVV.

Ten or more counts support this clonotype. V usage is TRBV28 and J usage is TRBJ2-2; D is uncertain. The CDR3 covers 13 residues. Germline loops: CDR1 MDHEN, CDR2 SYDVKM. V lost 2 bases, J lost 3 bases, and 4 bases lay in between. The CDR3 DNA reads TGTGCCAGCAGTTTAGTATACACCGGGGAGCTGTTTTTT. Its protein product is CASSLVYTGELFF.

The chain is built from TRBV11-2 and TRBJ1-2; no clear D. V lost 1 base and J 6 bases, leaving 24 bases between the germline ends. The germline gives CDR1 SGHAT, CDR2 FQNNGV. The CDR3 is made up of 18 amino acids. The CDR3 DNA reads as TGTGCCAGCAGCTTAGTCGAGACTGGTCGTAAAAGAGGCGATGGCTACACCTTC. Translating gives CASSLVETGRKRGDGYTF.

This clonotype was seen at least ten times. CDR3 nucleotides: TGTGCCAGCAGTTTACCCACCGGACAGGGTTACATTCAGTACTTC. This translates into CASSLPTGQGYIQYF. The chain combines TRBV28 with TRBJ2-4; 8 positions agree with TRBD1. This CDR3 is built from 15 residues. Germline V lookup: CDR1 MDHEN, CDR2 SYDVKM. After removal of 2 bases from V and 8 bases from J, the junction contained 8 bases not matched to a gene.

This clonotype was recorded a few times. The chain combines TRBV19 with TRBJ1-5, with 9 nucleotides matching TRBD1. Per the germline V gene, CDR1 is LNHDA and CDR2 is SQIVND (reference sequence). The CDR3 runs to 14 residues. The ends lost 5 bases at V and 7 bases at J; junction bases unmatched: 6. CDR3 loop: CASSWGQGGQPQHF. The CDR3 nucleotides are TGTGCCAGTAGTTGGGGACAGGGTGGACAGCCCCAGCATTTT. The complete variable domain, with remaining parts taken from reference TRBV19 and TRBJ1-5, reads DGGITQSPKYLFRKEGQNVTLSCEQNLNHDAMYWYRQDPGQGLRLIYYSQIVNDFQKGDIAEGYSVSREKKESFPLTVTSAQKNPTAFYLCASSWGQGGQPQHFGDGTRLSIL.

The table lists this clonotype with a few counts. This clone may be a read error of a much larger clone one base away. The J gene is TRBJ1-2, the V gene TRBV12-3 or TRBV12-4; D perhaps matches TRBD1 (6 bases). This CDR3 has 15 amino acids. The CDR3 DNA reads TGTGCCAACAGTCCCCCCGGGGGGGGGGCGACTGGCTACACCTTC. Its translation: CANSPPGGGATGYTF.

The chain couples TRBV11-2 to TRBJ2-5, with 9 bases aligning to TRBD2. Unmatched junction bases numbered 5, after V lost 3 bases and J lost 3 bases. In germline, CDR1 is SGHAT, CDR2 FQNNGV. The CDR3 has 15 residues. The CDR3 DNA reads as TGTGCCAGCAGCTTTGGTGCTAGCGGGGAAGAGACCCAGTACTTC. Amino acids: CASSFGASGEETQYF.

This clonotype was found many times. The chain combines TRBV7-8 with TRBJ2-2, with 7 bases identical to TRBD2. The CDR3 has 15 amino acids. V dropped 4 bases and J dropped 5; count of bases not matched to a gene: 7. CDR1 is SGHVS and CDR2 is FQNEAQ in the germline V gene. CDR3 coding DNA: TGTGCCAGCAGCTCCAGACTAGCCTATACCGGGGAGCTGTTTTTT. This translates into CASSSRLAYTGELFF.

This clonotype was detected ten times or more. V gene TRBV27 combines with J gene TRBJ1-5, with D maybe TRBD1 (6 bases). The CDR3 has 15 residues. The germline gives CDR1 MNHEY, CDR2 SMNVEV (reference sequence). V was shortened by 2 bases and J by 6 bases, with 14 bases between the two germline ends. The CDR3 here is CASSLRPQGVQPQHF. In DNA, the CDR3 is TGTGCCAGCAGTTTACGACCACAGGGCGTTCAGCCCCAGCATTTT.